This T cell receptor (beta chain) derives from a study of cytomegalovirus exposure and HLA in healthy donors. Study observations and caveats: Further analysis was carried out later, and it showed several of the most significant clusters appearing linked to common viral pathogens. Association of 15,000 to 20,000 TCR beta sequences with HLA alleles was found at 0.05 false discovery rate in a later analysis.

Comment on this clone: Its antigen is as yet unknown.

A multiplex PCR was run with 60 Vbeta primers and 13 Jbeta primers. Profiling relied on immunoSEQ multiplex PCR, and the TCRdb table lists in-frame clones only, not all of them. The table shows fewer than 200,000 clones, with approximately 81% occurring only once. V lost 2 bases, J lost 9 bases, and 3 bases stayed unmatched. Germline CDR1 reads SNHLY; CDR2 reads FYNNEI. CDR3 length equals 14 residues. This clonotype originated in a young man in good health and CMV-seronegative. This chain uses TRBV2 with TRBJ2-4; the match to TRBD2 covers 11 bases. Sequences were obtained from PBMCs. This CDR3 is CASSEIAGGGIQYF. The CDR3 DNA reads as TGTGCCAGCAGTGAAATAGCGGGGGGGGGCATTCAGTACTTC.